What follows are 20 T cell receptor beta chains derived from one specimen sequenced in a study of T cell clonality in common variable immunodeficiency. Profiling relied on immunoSEQ multiplex PCR, and the TCRdb table lists in-frame clones only, not all of them. The table lists roughly 57,000 clones, with no singletons. Sequencing input: peripheral blood mononuclear cells. These receptors were taken from a person aged 18 to 70 in good health.

This clone was detected many times. The sequenced fragment ends 3 residues before the CDR3 boundary, so the rest is inferred from the germline J gene. The chain has TRBV7-2 and TRBJ2-7; D might be TRBD2 (6 bases). V was clipped by 1 base and J by 5 bases, with 9 bases between them. The CDR3 is 13 amino acids. Germline CDR1 reads SGHTA; CDR2 reads FQGNSA. CDR3 sequence: CASSLVGGDEQYF. The part of the CDR3 DNA that was read is TGTGCCAGCAGCTTAGTTGGCGGGGACGAG.

This clone has a handful of counts. The part of the CDR3 DNA that was read is TGCAGTGCTAGAGGCGGGGGAACCTACGAG. This codes for CSARGGGTYE. The full CDR3 is CSARGGGTYEQYF. The chain is built from TRBV20-1 and TRBJ2-7, with 7 positions matching TRBD2. The read terminates 3 residues before the CDR3 end, so the remaining end is supplied by the germline J gene. CDR3 length equals 13 residues. J lost 2 bases, V lost 1 base, and 2 bases had no gene match. Germline loops: CDR1 DFQATT, CDR2 SNEGSKA (reference sequence).

This clone was seen ten or more times. The read terminates 3 residues ahead of where the CDR3 ends, so the germline J gene completes it. The chain combines TRBV20-1 with TRBJ1-1; D is possibly TRBD1 (6 bases). The CDR3 loop spans 15 amino acids. Trimming shortened V by 1 base and J by 0 bases, and 12 bases separated the two germline ends. Per the germline V gene, CDR1 is DFQATT and CDR2 is SNEGSKA (reference sequence). Incomplete CDR3 DNA: TGCAGTGCTAGAGTTGACAGGCGAGTGAACACTGAA. It specifies CSARVDRRVNTE. The complete CDR3 sequence is CSARVDRRVNTEAFF.

Of note for this clone: The read halts 3 residues ahead of the CDR3 end, with the missing end drawn from the germline J gene. The rearrangement links TRBV5-1 to TRBJ1-2, with D unclear. Germline assignment: CDR1 SGHRS and CDR2 YFSETQ. This CDR3 spans 13 amino acids. The covered CDR3 bases are TGCGCCAGCAGTTTTGGTACAGCCCACGAC. Residues: CASSFGTAHD. The full CDR3 protein is CASSFGTAHDYTF.

At least ten counts were recorded for this clone. The read is 3 residues too short to cover the CDR3 end, so that end is filled in from the germline J gene. This chain links TRBV7-2 with TRBJ2-1, with D perhaps TRBD1 (5 bases). CDR1 is SGHTA, CDR2 FQGNSA, per germline. Trimming cost V 1 base and J 3 bases, with 10 bases left between them. This CDR3 has 15 residues. CDR3 in amino acids: CASSLGGIFYNEQFF. Incomplete CDR3 DNA: TGTGCCAGCAGCTTAGGGGGCATCTTCTACAATGAG. The full variable domain, rest sourced from reference TRBV7-2 and TRBJ2-1, is GAGVSQSPSNKVTEKGKDVELRCDPISGHTALYWYRQSLGQGLEFLIYFQGNSAPDKSGLPSDRFSAERTGGSVSTLTIQRTQQEDSAVYLCASSLGGIFYNEQFFGPGTRLTVL.

This clone occurred many times. The read gets to within 3 residues of the CDR3 end, and the germline J gene fills in the rest. The rearrangement joins TRBV28 to TRBJ1-2; 9 bases are shared with TRBD1. Germline V gene lookup returns CDR1 MDHEN and CDR2 SYDVKM. The CDR3 totals 15 residues. The covered CDR3 bases are TGTGCCAGCAGCGAAACAGGGGGCCCCAGAGAAGGC. Amino acids: CASSETGGPREG. The full CDR3 reads CASSETGGPREGYTF.

Points on this clone: Coverage ceases 3 residues before the CDR3 finishes, and the germline J gene fills in the end. The V and J genes are TRBV19 and TRBJ1-2, with D uncertain. Germline assignment: CDR1 LNHDA and CDR2 SQIVND (reference sequence). The CDR3 spans 18 residues. The CDR3 DNA, read in part, is TGTGCCAGTAGTATCTGGCCTAGCGGGAGGAGCTCCTACAATGAC. Its translation: CASSIWPSGRSSYND. In full, the CDR3 reads CASSIWPSGRSSYNDYTF.

The sample holds many counts of this clone. The read halts 3 residues ahead of the CDR3 end, with the missing end drawn from the germline J gene. The gene calls are TRBV19 and TRBJ2-3; D is unclear. V was pared by 3 bases and J by 0 bases, with 16 bases between. Germline CDR1 is LNHDA and CDR2 is SQIVND (reference sequence). This CDR3 has 17 residues. CDR3 amino acids: CASSMKTSHISTDTQYF. The CDR3 bases that were read are TGTGCCAGTAGTATGAAAACCTCCCACATTAGCACAGATACG.

This clone was recorded many times. The CDR3: CASSLYGPNYGYTF. The part of the CDR3 DNA that was read is TGTGCCAGCAGCTTATACGGTCCTAACTATGGC. V and J are TRBV7-9 and TRBJ1-2, with D uncertain. Read sequence stops 3 residues before the CDR3 end, and the germline J gene provides the missing end. CDR1 SEHNR and CDR2 FQNEAQ come from the germline V gene (reference sequence). The CDR3 totals 14 residues. V shed 2 bases and J shed 0 bases, with 7 bases lying between them.

This clone was counted many times. The CDR3 end falls 3 residues outside the read, so it is completed with the germline J gene. The chain uses TRBV5-4 and TRBJ2-2; TRBD1 is a possible D gene (6 bases). V lost 3 bases to trimming and J lost 4 bases, with 7 bases between them. The CDR3 covers 13 residues. The V gene's germline CDR1 is SGHNT and CDR2 YYREEE (reference sequence). This CDR3 is CASSSQGTGELFF. The DNA read from the CDR3 is TGTGCCAGCAGCTCACAGGGCACCGGGGAG. The variable domain in full, completed from reference TRBV5-4 and TRBJ2-2, reads ETGVTQSPTHLIKTRGQQVTLRCSSQSGHNTVSWYQQALGQGPQFIFQYYREEENGRGNFPPRFSGLQFPNYSSELNVNALELDDSALYLCASSSQGTGELFFGEGSRLTVL.

Note on this clone: The CDR3 goes on 3 residues after the read ends, and that part is filled in from the germline J gene. The chain joins TRBV5-6 to TRBJ1-1; no reliable D call. Germline lookup yields CDR1 SGHDT and CDR2 YYEEEE. Trimming cost V 4 bases and J 3 bases, with 16 bases left between them. The CDR3 totals 15 residues. The part of the CDR3 DNA that was read is TGTGCCAGCAGCCGTGCATACAGTCCTTACACTGAA. This translates into CASSRAYSPYTE. The whole CDR3 protein is CASSRAYSPYTEAFF.

The part of the CDR3 DNA that was read is TGTGCCAGCAGCTCCAACTCCTACGAG. Its protein is CASSSNSYE. The CDR3, in full, reads CASSSNSYEQYF. The rearrangement joins TRBV11-1 to TRBJ2-7; D call uncertain. The read finishes 3 residues shy of the CDR3 end, and the germline J gene is used to complete it. This CDR3 spans 12 amino acids. Trimming shortened V by 4 bases and J by 0 bases, and 4 bases separated the two germline ends. The germline V gene has CDR1 SGHAT and CDR2 FQDESV (reference sequence). The variable domain in full, with the rest retrieved from reference TRBV11-1 and TRBJ2-7, is EAEVAQSPRYKITEKSQAVAFWCDPISGHATLYWYRQILGQGPELLVQFQDESVVDDSQLPKDRFSAERLKGVDSTLKIQPAELGDSAMYLCASSSNSYEQYFGPGTRLTVT.

This clone occurred many times. The read finishes 3 residues shy of the CDR3 end, and the germline J gene is used to complete it. The chain couples TRBV5-1 to TRBJ1-4; D uncertain. Germline V gene data show CDR1 as SGHRS and CDR2 as YFSETQ. This CDR3 is 17 amino acids long. The V end lost 2 bases, the J end lost 5 bases, and 19 bases lay between the germline ends. CDR3 bases read: TGCGCCAGCAGCTTAGGTGGAACAGACTACATAAATGAAAAA. This encodes CASSLGGTDYINEK. The CDR3 in full is CASSLGGTDYINEKLFF.

This clone showed up many times. The read ends 3 residues shy of where the CDR3 ends; the end is completed using the germline J gene. The rearrangement links TRBV18 to TRBJ2-1, with 10 bases that match TRBD2. Germline values: CDR1 KGHSH, CDR2 LQKENI. With 2 bases clipped from V and 6 bases from J, the junction kept 7 bases outside the gene matches. The CDR3 runs 16 residues. The CDR3 DNA, read in part, is TGTGCCAGCTCACCAACACAGCGGGGGGGCAGCAATGAG. This codes for CASSPTQRGGSNE. The CDR3 reads in full as CASSPTQRGGSNEQFF.

This clone was recorded at least ten times. The read finishes 3 residues shy of the CDR3 end, and the germline J gene is used to complete it. The chain uses TRBV9 and TRBJ2-1; unclear D gene. From germline, CDR1 is SGDLS and CDR2 YYNGEE. This CDR3 comprises 14 residues. With 0 bases removed from V and 4 bases from J, the gap between germline ends came to 8 bases. The sequenced part of the CDR3 DNA is TGTGCCAGCAGCGTAGGTCGTACTTACAATGAG. It codes for CASSVGRTYNE. The full-length CDR3 reads as CASSVGRTYNEQFF.

This clone came up many times. The observed sequence ends 3 residues before the CDR3 terminus, with the missing tail filled in from the germline J gene. V is TRBV2 and J is TRBJ2-3, with 8 bases lining up with TRBD1. This CDR3 has 15 amino acids. Losses at the gene ends were 7 bases for V and 2 bases for J; bases not matched to a gene: 8. From germline, CDR1 is SNHLY and CDR2 FYNNEI. The chain's CDR3 is CASTYWGQDTDTQYF. Incomplete CDR3 DNA: TGTGCCAGCACCTACTGGGGACAGGACACAGATACG.

Comment on this clone: Read sequence stops 3 residues before the CDR3 end, and the germline J gene provides the missing end. The chain links TRBV20-1 to TRBJ1-1; 8 bases are a match to TRBD1. This CDR3 spans 17 amino acids. The V and J ends lost 5 bases and 0 bases, in that order; junction bases with no gene match: 14. Germline V CDR1 and CDR2: DFQATT, SNEGSKA (reference sequence). The CDR3 here is CSADSRTGFFMNTEAFF. The part of the CDR3 DNA that was read is TGCAGTGCTGACTCCCGGACAGGGTTCTTCATGAACACTGAA.

This clone was counted ten times or more. The read ends 3 residues before the CDR3 terminus; that terminus is restored from the germline J gene. V gene TRBV5-1 combines with J gene TRBJ1-1, with TRBD1 identical over 8 bases. Per the germline V gene, CDR1 is SGHRS and CDR2 is YFSETQ. The CDR3 extends over 15 amino acids. V lost 3 bases to trimming and J lost 2 bases; unmatched junction nucleotides: 6. The DNA read from the CDR3 is TGCGCCAGCAGCTACCGGACAGGGACTAACACTGAA. This sequence encodes CASSYRTGTNTE. The whole CDR3 sequence reads CASSYRTGTNTEAFF.

The table lists this clone with many counts. Read coverage stops 3 residues before the CDR3 terminus; the germline J gene supplies the remainder. The rearrangement joins TRBV5-1 to TRBJ1-1, with unresolved D. This CDR3 spans 12 amino acids. Germline V gene sequence: CDR1 SGHRS, CDR2 YFSETQ. Trimming stripped 1 base from V and 3 bases from J, with 4 bases between. The DNA read from the CDR3 is TGCGCCAGCAGCTTGCCGGACACTGAA. Translation: CASSLPDTE. In full, the CDR3 reads CASSLPDTEAFF.

A note on this clone: The CDR3 end is not reached by the read, which stops 3 residues before it; the germline J gene fills it in. V usage is TRBV7-9 and J usage is TRBJ2-1; D is uncertain. Germline values: CDR1 SEHNR, CDR2 FQNEAQ (reference sequence). The CDR3 is 15 amino acids. The V end lost 1 base, the J end lost 0 bases, and 7 bases lay between the germline ends. The CDR3 loop is CASSLGPSSYNEQFF. The covered CDR3 bases are TGTGCCAGCAGCTTAGGGCCTAGCTCCTACAATGAG.